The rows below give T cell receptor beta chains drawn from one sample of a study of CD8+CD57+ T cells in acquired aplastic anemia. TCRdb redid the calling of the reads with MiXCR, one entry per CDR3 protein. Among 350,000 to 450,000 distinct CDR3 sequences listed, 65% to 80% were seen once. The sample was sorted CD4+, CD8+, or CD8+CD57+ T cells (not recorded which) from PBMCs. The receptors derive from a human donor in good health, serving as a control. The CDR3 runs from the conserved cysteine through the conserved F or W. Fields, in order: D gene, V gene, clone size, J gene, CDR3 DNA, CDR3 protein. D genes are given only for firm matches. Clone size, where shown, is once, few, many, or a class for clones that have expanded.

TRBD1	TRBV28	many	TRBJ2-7	TGTGCCAGCAGTCAACCGGGACAGGGACCGGGCGAGCAGTACTTC	CASSQPGQGPGEQYF
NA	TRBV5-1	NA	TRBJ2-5	TGCGCCAGCAGCACGATGGGCAGGGGAGGGGAGACCCAGTACTTC	CASSTMGRGGETQYF
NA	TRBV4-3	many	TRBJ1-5	TGCGCCAGCAGCCAAGACGCACAGGTCAATCAGCCCCAGCATTTT	CASSQDAQVNQPQHF
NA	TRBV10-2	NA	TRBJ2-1	TGTGCCAGCATTGTCGAAGTTGGGTCCCCCGAGCAGTTCTTC	CASIVEVGSPEQFF
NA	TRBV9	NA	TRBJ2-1	TGTGCCAGCAGCGTAGACGGCCGTACCTACAATGAGCAGTTCTTC	CASSVDGRTYNEQFF
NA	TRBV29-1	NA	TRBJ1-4	TGCAGCTTGGGAGCCAGAACTACTAATGAAAAACTGTTTTTT	CSLGARTTNEKLFF
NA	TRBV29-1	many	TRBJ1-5	TGCAGCGTCAAGGGACTGGGCAATCAGCCCCAGCATTTT	CSVKGLGNQPQHF
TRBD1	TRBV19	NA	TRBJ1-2	TGTGCCAGTAGTGTCGACAGGGGGCGTAACTATGGCTACACCTTC	CASSVDRGRNYGYTF
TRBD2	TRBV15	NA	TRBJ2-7	TGTGCCACCAGCAGTATCGCGGGGGGGCGTAACGAGCAGTACTTC	CATSSIAGGRNEQYF
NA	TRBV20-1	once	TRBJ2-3	TGCAGCTTGAGGGCCATTAGCACAGATACGCAGTATTTT	CSLRAISTDTQYF
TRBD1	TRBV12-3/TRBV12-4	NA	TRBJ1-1	TGTGCCAGCATCCAGGGGGGGGTGCGCACTGAAGCTTTCTTT	CASIQGGVRTEAFF
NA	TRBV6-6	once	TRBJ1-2	TGTGCCAGCAGTGAAGCTGATGACAGCTACTATGGCTACACCTTC	CASSEADDSYYGYTF
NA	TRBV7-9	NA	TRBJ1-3	TGTGCCAGCAGCCTGGTGGACACCATAGATTTT	CASSLVDTIDF
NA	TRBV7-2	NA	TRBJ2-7	TGTGCCAGCAGCCCGGACAGCCCCCGTGAGCAGTACTTC	CASSPDSPREQYF
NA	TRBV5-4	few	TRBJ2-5	TGTGCCAGCAGCTACAGGGAAAAGGCACAAGAGACCCAGTACTTC	CASSYREKAQETQYF
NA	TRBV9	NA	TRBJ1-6	TGTGCCAGCAATGTAGGTCGGGTCAGGCGTTCACCCCTCCACTTT	CASNVGRVRRSPLHF
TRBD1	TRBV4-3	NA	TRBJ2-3	TGCGCCAGCAGTGATAGGACAGGGGGTTCCGATACGCAGTATTTT	CASSDRTGGSDTQYF
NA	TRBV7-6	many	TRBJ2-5	TGTGCCAGCAGCCCTGCGCCGTTTGGGCGGGGTAAAGAGACCCAGTACTTC	CASSPAPFGRGKETQYF
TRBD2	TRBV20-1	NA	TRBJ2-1	TGCTCGGCCCGGCGGGGGGGTTATGAGCAGTTCTTC	CSARRGGYEQFF
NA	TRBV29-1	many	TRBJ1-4	TGCAGCGTGGGGGATGAGGGGAATAATGAAAAACTGTTTTTT	CSVGDEGNNEKLFF
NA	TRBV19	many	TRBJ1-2	TGTGCCAGTAGACTACCTCATTTCCGGGGCTACTATGGCTACACCTTC	CASRLPHFRGYYGYTF
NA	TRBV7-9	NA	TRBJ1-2	TGTGCCAGCAGGTCCGGGACAAAAAACACTGAAGCTTTC	CASRSGTKNTEAF
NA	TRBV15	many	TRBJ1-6	TGTGCCACCAGCAGGGGGAACAGTAATTCACCCCTCCACTTT	CATSRGNSNSPLHF
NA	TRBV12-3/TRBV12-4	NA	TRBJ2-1	TGTGCCAGCTCAAAAGCTGTGGGCAATGAGCAGTTCTTC	CASSKAVGNEQFF
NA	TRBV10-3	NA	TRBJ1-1	TGTGCCACGGGGCAGGGGAGATGGGACACTGAAGCTTTCTTT	CATGQGRWDTEAFF
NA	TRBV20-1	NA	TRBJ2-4	TGCAGTGCTAGAGATGTCGGTGGTAGCATTCAGTACTTC	CSARDVGGSIQYF
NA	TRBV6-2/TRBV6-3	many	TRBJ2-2	TGTGCCAGCAGTTACTCGGAGCGATCCGGGGAGCTGTTTTTT	CASSYSERSGELFF
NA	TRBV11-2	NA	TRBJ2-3	TGTGCTAGAACACTAGTCTCGGTCACAGATACGCAGTATTTT	CARTLVSVTDTQYF
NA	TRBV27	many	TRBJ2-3	TGTGCCAGCAAACCGACTAGCACAGATACGCAGTATTTT	CASKPTSTDTQYF
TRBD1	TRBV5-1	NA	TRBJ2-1	TGCGCCAGCAGCCTGGGTATTCACCGTACAGGGGATGAGCAGTTCTTC	CASSLGIHRTGDEQFF
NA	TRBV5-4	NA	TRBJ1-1	TGTGCCAGCAGCTTGAAGGGGCGGTTGGACACTGAAGCTTTCTTT	CASSLKGRLDTEAFF